The TCR beta chain described here comes from a study of CD8 T cells in ankylosing spondylitis. Whole-study findings and limits: For ankylosing spondylitis blood, a TCR beta motif of several highly homologous variants appeared characteristic.

Note on this clonotype: The antigen is undetermined.

TCRdb re-called the 5' RACE reads with MiXCR, one entry per CDR3 protein. The repertoire consists of under 250,000 distinct CDR3 sequences, with roughly 32% occurring once and the leading ten covering around 4.4%. After removal of 2 bases from V and 3 bases from J, the junction contained 9 bases not matched to a gene. CDR3 length equals 18 residues. CDR1 MGHRA and CDR2 YSYEKL come from the germline V gene. The clonotype was recovered from a male donor with ankylosing spondylitis or in good health (not recorded which). What was sequenced was blood, either unsorted or a sorted T cell fraction (not recorded which). The chain has TRBV4-1 and TRBJ2-4; 11 nucleotides align to TRBD1. The CDR3 nucleotides are TGCGCCAGCAGCCAACCCGTAGGGACAGGGGGGGACAAAAACATTCAGTACTTC. This sequence encodes CASSQPVGTGGDKNIQYF.